The 21 T cell receptor beta chains below come from one sample, sequenced in a study of shared clonotypes between healthy human individuals. The table came from immunoSEQ multiplex PCR; TCRdb's copy has only in-frame clones and leaves some out. The sample has 2 million to 3 million clones; around nine tenths are singletons. Sequences were obtained from naive CD4+ T cells sorted from blood. Subset indicated: CD45RA+ positively selected. These receptors all stem from a man younger than 35 in good health.

This clone was counted only a few times. CDR3 in amino acids: CASSERIGYTF. CDR3 in DNA: TGTGCCAGCAGTGAAAGAATTGGCTACACCTTC. This chain joins TRBV6-1 and TRBJ1-2; D remains unclear. Trimming removed 2 bases at V and 7 bases at J, with 5 bases between. Per germline, CDR1 MNHNS and CDR2 SASEGT. There are 11 residues in the CDR3.

The chain is built from TRBV11-2 and TRBJ1-2; D uncertain. The CDR3 runs 13 residues. Trimming took 3 bases from V and 5 from J, leaving 10 bases between them. The V gene's germline CDR1 is SGHAT and CDR2 FQNNGV. CDR3 loop: CASSFPARYGYTF. The CDR3 region has the DNA TGTGCCAGCAGCTTCCCGGCGAGGTATGGCTACACCTTC.

V and J are TRBV19 and TRBJ1-5; D remains unclear. The CDR3 extends over 13 amino acids. Germline lookup yields CDR1 LNHDA and CDR2 SQIVND (reference sequence). V lost 2 bases and J 7 bases, leaving 9 bases between the germline ends. The CDR3 spells CASSIYVGQPQHF. DNA for the CDR3: TGTGCCAGTAGTATATATGTGGGGCAGCCCCAGCATTTT.

The chain joins TRBV7-3 to TRBJ2-1; tentatively, D is TRBD1 (5 bases). Per the germline V gene, CDR1 is SGHTA and CDR2 is FQGTGA. The CDR3 sequence is 11 residues long. V shed 6 bases and J shed 9 bases, with 9 bases lying between them. The CDR3, as DNA: TGTGCCAGCAGAGCTGACAGTGAGCAGTTCTTC. Amino acid sequence: CASRADSEQFF.

V and J are TRBV25-1 and TRBJ2-7; the D gene is possibly TRBD1 (5 bases). The V end was cut by 2 bases, the J end by 2 bases, with 7 bases between. The CDR3 extends over 13 amino acids. Germline CDR1 reads MGHDK; CDR2 reads SYGVNS. The CDR3 nucleotides read TGTGCCAGCAGTGAACCAGGGACCTACGAGCAGTACTTC. Residues: CASSEPGTYEQYF.

This clone has a handful of counts. The chain carries TRBV30 and TRBJ2-5; 8 nucleotides agree with TRBD2. This CDR3 contains 14 residues. J lost 3 bases, V lost 5 bases, and 8 bases had no gene match. CDR1 and CDR2 (germline): GTSNPN, SVGIG (reference sequence). The CDR3 bases are TGTGCCTGGGACCGGGGACTAGGGGAAGAGACCCAGTACTTC. Residues: CAWDRGLGEETQYF.

This clone appeared a single time. The chain has TRBV16 and TRBJ2-2; D is possibly TRBD1 (5 bases). The CDR3 loop spans 16 amino acids. Trimming took 2 bases from V and 0 from J, leaving 10 bases between them. Germline V gives CDR1 KGHSY, CDR2 FQNENV. This CDR3 reads CASSQLGRANTGELFF. The CDR3 DNA reads as TGTGCCAGCAGCCAACTGGGCAGGGCGAACACCGGGGAGCTGTTTTTT.

This chain links TRBV19 with TRBJ1-5, with unresolved D. Germline CDR1 is LNHDA and CDR2 is SQIVND (reference sequence). The CDR3 is 15 amino acids. Here the CDR3 DNA reads TGTCTTTGTGAGGTAATCAAAGCGGGGAAGCAGCCCCAGCATTTT. Amino acid sequence: CLCEVIKAGKQPQHF. Full variable domain (missing parts from reference TRBV19 and TRBJ1-5): DGGITQSPKYLFRKEGQNVTLSCEQNLNHDAMYWYRQDPGQGLRLIYYSQIVNDFQKGDIAEGYSVSREKKESFPLTVTSAQKNPTAFYLCLCEVIKAGKQPQHFGDGTRLSIL.

As to this clone: This sample includes further DNA sequences coding for the same CDR3. The chain has TRBV30 and TRBJ2-7, with D possibly matching TRBD1 (5 bases). Germline lookup yields CDR1 GTSNPN and CDR2 SVGIG (reference sequence). The CDR3 loop spans 14 amino acids. Trimming took 0 bases from V and 2 from J, leaving 11 bases between them. CDR3 coding DNA: TGTGCCTGGAGTGTTAGGCTAGGGGCCTACGAGCAGTACTTC. Translating gives CAWSVRLGAYEQYF.

The chain couples TRBV4-2 to TRBJ1-4; a possible D gene is TRBD1 (5 bases). The V end was cut by 0 bases, the J end by 3 bases, with 11 bases between. The germline gives CDR1 LGHNA, CDR2 YNFKEQ. CDR3 length equals 16 residues. In DNA, the CDR3 is TGTGCCAGCAGCCAAGAGGGGCAGGGCCCTAATGAAAAACTGTTTTTT. Protein: CASSQEGQGPNEKLFF.

This sequence joins TRBV6-6 and TRBJ2-7, with TRBD1 identical over 10 bases. Germline CDR1 MNHNY, CDR2 SVGAGI (reference sequence). CDR3 length equals 15 residues. The trim removed 6 bases at V and 4 bases at J, leaving 9 bases unmatched. As DNA, the CDR3 is TGTGCCAGCAGGATAGCGCGGACAGGGGGGTACGAGCAGTACTTC. Translated: CASRIARTGGYEQYF.

The chain is built from TRBV5-1 and TRBJ1-2; D remains unclear. Germline V lookup: CDR1 SGHRS, CDR2 YFSETQ. Trimming left V 0 bases short and J 4 bases short, with 7 bases between. The CDR3 extends over 13 amino acids. CDR3: CASSLEEVYGYTF. The CDR3 nucleotides read TGCGCCAGCAGCTTGGAAGAGGTCTATGGCTACACCTTC. Full variable domain (remainder filled in from reference TRBV5-1 and TRBJ1-2): KAGVTQTPRYLIKTRGQQVTLSCSPISGHRSVSWYQQTPGQGLQFLFEYFSETQRNKGNFPGRFSGRQFSNSRSEMNVSTLELGDSALYLCASSLEEVYGYTFGSGTRLTVV.

This chain links TRBV2 with TRBJ2-5, with D tentatively TRBD1 (5 bases). The V end was cut by 11 bases, the J end by 2 bases, with 18 bases between. The CDR3 consists of 14 residues. CDR1 and CDR2 from the germline V gene are SNHLY and FYNNEI. CDR3 sequence (DNA): TGTGCCGGTGCGGCGACAGCAACTCAAGAGACCCAGTACTTC. This gives the protein CAGAATATQETQYF. Drawing the rest from reference TRBV2 and TRBJ2-5, the complete variable domain is EPEVTQTPSHQVTQMGQEVILRCVPISNHLYFYWYRQILGQKVEFLVSFYNNEISEKSEIFDDQFSVERPDGSNFTLKIRSTKLEDSAMYFCAGAATATQETQYFGPGTRLLVL.

As DNA, the CDR3 is TGTGCCAGCAGTTCCCAAGGGTTAACTAGCGGGGGCTACACCGGGGAGCTGTTTTTT. Its translation: CASSSQGLTSGGYTGELFF. The rearrangement uses TRBV28 and TRBJ2-2; TRBD2 matches at 11 bases. The ends lost 4 bases at V and 3 bases at J; junction bases unmatched: 13. The CDR3 extends over 19 amino acids. Germline V gene data show CDR1 as MDHEN and CDR2 as SYDVKM. The whole variable domain, remainder taken from reference TRBV28 and TRBJ2-2, is DVKVTQSSRYLVKRTGEKVFLECVQDMDHENMFWYRQDPGLGLRLIYFSYDVKMKEKGDIPEGYSVSREKKERFSLILESASTNQTSMYLCASSSQGLTSGGYTGELFFGEGSRLTVL.

This chain uses TRBV18 with TRBJ2-4; 9 nucleotides align to TRBD1. The CDR3 has 14 residues. Germline assignment: CDR1 KGHSH and CDR2 LQKENI. J gave up 5 bases and V 3 bases, and 2 bases lay outside the gene matches. This chain's CDR3 is CASSPGQGENIQYF. The CDR3 DNA follows: TGTGCCAGCTCACCGGGACAGGGAGAAAACATTCAGTACTTC.

DNA for the CDR3: TGTGCCAGCAGCTACGGGACAACTGGAAACACCATATATTTT. Protein product: CASSYGTTGNTIYF. The V gene is TRBV6-6, the J gene TRBJ1-3, with a weak D call TRBD1 (6 bases). Trimming shortened V by 6 bases and J by 2 bases, and 11 bases separated the two germline ends. The CDR3 runs 14 residues. In germline, CDR1 is MNHNY, CDR2 SVGAGI (reference sequence).

Worth noting for this clone: Other nucleotide sequences in the sample specify the same CDR3. The rearrangement uses TRBV7-2 and TRBJ2-7; D is uncertain. Germline V CDR1 and CDR2: SGHTA, FQGNSA. This CDR3 has 15 residues. The V and J ends lost 2 bases and 4 bases respectively, with 15 bases between them. The chain's CDR3 is CASSLHPPSTYEQYF. The CDR3 DNA reads as TGTGCCAGCAGCTTACATCCGCCGTCAACTTACGAGCAGTACTTC.

The chain couples TRBV4-3 to TRBJ2-1; TRBD2 matches 14 bases. CDR3 length equals 17 residues. The trim removed 5 bases at V and 8 bases at J, leaving 11 bases unmatched. Germline V CDR1 and CDR2: LGHNA, YSLEER. CDR3: CASSYGTSGSGVDEQFF. The CDR3 DNA reads TGCGCCAGCAGCTACGGGACTAGCGGGAGTGGGGTCGATGAGCAGTTCTTC.

The V and J genes are TRBV4-3 and TRBJ2-3, with 13 positions matching TRBD2. The CDR3 sequence is 17 residues long. The trim removed 1 base at V and 6 bases at J, leaving 7 bases unmatched. The V gene's germline CDR1 is LGHNA and CDR2 YSLEER. This CDR3 reads CASSQGTQGLAGDTQYF. The CDR3 DNA reads TGCGCCAGCAGCCAAGGAACCCAGGGACTAGCGGGGGATACGCAGTATTTT.

V and J are TRBV4-3 and TRBJ1-5, with D possibly TRBD1 on 5 matching bases. The V gene's germline CDR1 is LGHNA and CDR2 YSLEER. This CDR3 is built from 17 residues. The ends were cut back, 0 bases at V and 7 bases at J, with 19 bases in the middle. The DNA for the CDR3 is TGCGCCAGCAGCCAAGATGCGTATGTGGGGGGTTTGCAGCCCCAGCATTTT. Its translation: CASSQDAYVGGLQPQHF.

V and J are TRBV28 and TRBJ2-7; 8 nucleotides line up with TRBD1. With 4 bases clipped from V and 2 bases from J, the junction kept 10 bases outside the gene matches. The CDR3 consists of 16 residues. The V gene's germline CDR1 is MDHEN and CDR2 SYDVKM. In nucleotides, the CDR3 is TGTGCCAGCAGTTCAGCGGACAGGGAGGAGGCCTACGAGCAGTACTTC. This codes for CASSSADREEAYEQYF.